A single sample is the source of the 10 T cell receptor beta chains below, sequenced in a study of blood T cells in healthy people across ages. PCR was performed a second time for about 7 to 11 cycles using a sample-barcoded 5' primer and a J-beta primer mix. Each CDR3 protein is one row after TCRdb ran MiXCR on the 5' RACE reads. The repertoire has some 640,000 distinct CDR3 sequences, approximately 30% of them found once; the top ten carry 15% to 18%. Sequenced sample: blood. All receptors derive from an elderly woman in good health.

This clonotype was counted ten times or more. V and J are TRBV12-3 or TRBV12-4 and TRBJ2-7; D possibly corresponds to TRBD1 (6 bases). V shed 6 bases and J shed 3 bases, with 9 bases lying between them. CDR3 length: 12 residues. The CDR3 loop reads CASSARGYEQYF. The CDR3 coding sequence is TGTGCCAGCAGCGCCAGGGGCTACGAGCAGTACTTC.

This clonotype was counted only a few times. A much larger clone lies a single base off, so this may be a read error. The chain uses TRBV20-1 and TRBJ2-7; weak D call: TRBD1 (5 bases). Germline CDR1 is DFQATT and CDR2 is SNEGSKA (reference sequence). The CDR3 is 12 amino acids. V was shortened by 0 bases and J by 6 bases, with 9 bases between the two germline ends. Here the CDR3 reads CSAREDGAEQYF. Written as DNA, the CDR3 is TGCAGTGCTAGAGAGGATGGGGCCGAGCAGTACTTC.

This clonotype was detected a few times. One base away lies a much larger clone, so this may be a sequencing read error. The V gene is TRBV9, the J gene TRBJ2-5, with 7 bases identical to TRBD1. The CDR3 runs 14 residues. After removal of 0 bases from V and 7 bases from J, the junction contained 6 bases not matched to a gene. Germline CDR1 SGDLS, CDR2 YYNGEE. CDR3 protein: CASSVGGAGGTQYF. CDR3 in DNA: TGTGCCAGCAGCGTAGGAGGGGCAGGGGGGACCCAGTACTTC.

The V call is TRBV20-1, the J call TRBJ2-5; weak D call: TRBD2 (5 bases). Deletions cut 4 bases from V and 5 bases from J, with 14 bases between. Germline V gives CDR1 DFQATT, CDR2 SNEGSKA (reference sequence). The CDR3 loop spans 13 amino acids. In nucleotides, the CDR3 is TGCAGTGCTATCCTAAATTCGGGGGAGACCCAGTACTTC. Its protein is CSAILNSGETQYF.

This clonotype was seen a few times. The chain is built from TRBV2 and TRBJ2-1; a possible D gene is TRBD1 (5 bases). The J call could be wrong; TRBJ2-7 is a better fit for the DNA end. The CDR3 is 16 amino acids. Germline lookup yields CDR1 SNHLY and CDR2 FYNNEI. The CDR3 region is CASSELRTSSYNEQYF. The CDR3 coding sequence is TGTGCCAGCAGTGAACTCAGGACAAGCTCCTACAATGAGCAGTACTTC.

The V and J genes are TRBV20-1 and TRBJ2-7, with a tentative D call TRBD2 (6 bases). Germline values: CDR1 DFQATT, CDR2 SNEGSKA (reference sequence). Trimming stripped 0 bases from V and 1 base from J, with 16 bases between. The CDR3 length is 16 residues. The chain's CDR3 is CSARDSGETPSYEQYF. The CDR3 DNA reads TGCAGTGCTAGAGATTCGGGGGAAACCCCTTCCTACGAGCAGTACTTC.

This clonotype was observed a handful of times. The V gene is TRBV6-5, the J gene TRBJ1-1; D is uncertain. Germline V gives CDR1 MNHEY, CDR2 SVGAGI. This CDR3 has 13 residues. The V gene lost 0 bases and the J gene lost 4 bases, with 6 bases spanning the gap. CDR3 sequence reads: CASSYSPTTEAFF. The CDR3 DNA reads as TGTGCCAGCAGTTACTCACCGACCACTGAAGCTTTCTTT.

A remark on this clonotype: The junction does not match germline at one end; this may be a read error. The CDR3 DNA is TGTGCCAGCAGCTATGGGGGCGACTATGACTACACCTTC. Its translation: CASSYGGDYDYTF. V and J are TRBV7-8 and TRBJ1-2, with D possibly TRBD1 on 6 matching bases. The V gene's germline CDR1 is SGHVS and CDR2 FQNEAQ. This CDR3 contains 13 residues.

This clonotype was detected ten times or more. The chain employs TRBV7-2 and TRBJ2-7; D is undetermined. The CDR3 has 14 residues. The germline V gene encodes CDR1 SGHTA and CDR2 FQGNSA. The ends were cut back, 4 bases at V and 0 bases at J, with 10 bases in the middle. CDR3 sequence: CASSSQPSSYEQYF. The CDR3 DNA sequence: TGTGCCAGCAGCTCCCAACCGAGCTCCTACGAGCAGTACTTC.

To note about this clonotype: This may come from a read error, since a much larger clone is one base off. CDR3 sequence: CSASGTGGGPRGQFF. For the CDR3, the DNA is TGCAGTGCCTCCGGGACAGGGGGCGGCCCCCGTGGGCAGTTCTTC. This chain uses TRBV20-1 with TRBJ2-1; TRBD1 agrees at 12 bases. There are 15 residues in the CDR3. V gave up 6 bases and J gave up 12 bases; unmatched junction bases: 15. CDR1 and CDR2 (germline): DFQATT, SNEGSKA (reference sequence).